This section outlines one T cell receptor (beta chain) sequence together with its context. CDR3 length equals 11 residues. Per the germline V gene, CDR1 is GTSNPN and CDR2 is SVGIG (reference sequence). Trimming pared 1 base from V and 4 bases from J, leaving 5 bases between. Assays covered roughly 90,000 TCR templates per sample. Repertoires were generated with immunoSEQ multiplex PCR, while TCRdb's copy carries only in-frame clones and drops some. This sample yields about 120,000 clones, of which approximately 94% are seen a single time; under 2% belongs to the top ten. The entry originates in a study of siplizumab effects on memory and regulatory T cells.

The sample comprised non-Treg CD4+ T cells sorted from blood. V usage is TRBV30 and J usage is TRBJ2-7; D unresolved. This TCR derives from a human donor in good health. In DNA form, the CDR3 reads TGTGCCTGGAGTGCCTCGTACGAGCAGTACTTC. Translation gives CAWSASYEQYF.